Each of the 24 T cell receptor beta chains below was sequenced from the same sample in a study of OX40 agonist ivuxolimab in advanced cancers. Some clones are missing from TCRdb's copy, which holds only in-frame ones; the method was immunoSEQ multiplex PCR. The table has about 35,000 clones, 65% to 80% seen once. This specimen was CD4+ or CD8+ T cells sorted from blood, taken in a trial of the OX40 agonist ivuxolimab. These receptors were taken from an adult with an advanced solid tumor such as melanoma, head and neck, liver or kidney cancer.

This chain links TRBV6-1 with TRBJ1-3; D not certain. Germline V gene lookup returns CDR1 MNHNS and CDR2 SASEGT. Deletions cut 4 bases from V and 0 bases from J, with 4 bases between. The CDR3 is 13 amino acids. The CDR3 sequence: CASSAGSGNTIYF. As DNA, the CDR3 is TGTGCCAGCAGTGCAGGCTCTGGAAACACCATATATTTT.

The CDR3 loop reads CASSSRDSGSTEAFF. CDR3 nucleotide sequence: TGCGCCAGCAGTAGCCGGGACTCCGGAAGCACTGAAGCTTTCTTT. J is TRBJ1-1 and V is TRBV5-1; D is possibly TRBD1 (5 bases). The ends were cut back, 5 bases at V and 4 bases at J, with 18 bases in the middle. Germline V gives CDR1 SGHRS, CDR2 YFSETQ. This CDR3 contains 15 residues.

The chain couples TRBV7-2 to TRBJ1-3; possible D gene TRBD1, 6 bases. Germline CDR1 is SGHTA and CDR2 is FQGNSA. V gave up 0 bases and J gave up 0 bases, with 9 bases separating them. The CDR3 spans 16 residues. DNA for the CDR3: TGTGCCAGCAGCTTAGCGGGGGCCAGCTCTGGAAACACCATATATTTT. As protein: CASSLAGASSGNTIYF.

The chain has TRBV14 and TRBJ1-1; D is possibly TRBD1 (6 bases). V was cut by 1 base and J by 0 bases, with 12 bases left in between. This CDR3 region has 16 residues. From germline, CDR1 is SGHDN and CDR2 FVKESK. CDR3 nucleotide sequence: TGTGCCAGCAGCCAAGTTGGGGGGCAGATGAACACTGAAGCTTTCTTT. The encoded protein is CASSQVGGQMNTEAFF.

The chain carries TRBV5-4 and TRBJ1-3; no clear D. The CDR3 is made up of 15 amino acids. CDR1 is SGHNT, CDR2 YYREEE, per germline (reference sequence). Trimming cost V 2 bases and J 0 bases, with 9 bases left between them. The CDR3 DNA follows: TGTGCCAGCAGCTTAACCACTTACTCTGGAAACACCATATATTTT. Protein product: CASSLTTYSGNTIYF.

The genes are TRBV11-2 and TRBJ2-2, with D tentatively TRBD1 or TRBD2 (5 bases each). The CDR3 consists of 17 residues. Trimming took off 3 bases at V and 0 bases at J, with 14 bases between the two ends. Germline V gene lookup returns CDR1 SGHAT and CDR2 FQNNGV. CDR3 region: CASSFTGRLTNTGELFF. The DNA for the CDR3 is TGTGCCAGCAGCTTTACGGGACGCTTAACGAACACCGGGGAGCTGTTTTTT.

The chain is built from TRBV7-8 and TRBJ1-6; D not resolved. This CDR3 has 17 residues. Germline V gene sequence: CDR1 SGHVS, CDR2 FQNEAQ. V was pared by 2 bases and J by 4 bases, with 15 bases between. The chain's CDR3 is CASSLWRPNVYNSPLHF. DNA for the CDR3: TGTGCCAGCAGCTTATGGAGACCGAATGTGTATAATTCACCCCTCCACTTT.

This clone was picked up a small number of times. The chain employs TRBV19 and TRBJ1-4; tentatively, D is TRBD1 (5 bases). Germline CDR1 and CDR2: LNHDA and SQIVND (reference sequence). V was cut by 6 bases and J by 8 bases, with 16 bases left in between. There are 14 residues in the CDR3. The CDR3 region has the DNA TGTGCCAGTAGCCCCGGGGCTGGGCGGGAAAAACTGTTTTTT. It is translated as CASSPGAGREKLFF.

The chain links TRBV4-1 to TRBJ1-4, with 7 bases identical to TRBD1. Trimming cost V 4 bases and J 8 bases; bases outside gene matches: 13. The CDR3 is 16 residues long. CDR1 and CDR2 (germline): MGHRA, YSYEKL. The CDR3 protein is CASSRGPGTAGEKLFF. Written as DNA, the CDR3 is TGCGCCAGCAGCCGCGGCCCCGGGACAGCGGGGGAAAAACTGTTTTTT.

Turning to this clone: The junction differs from germline at one of its ends, possibly a read error. This sequence joins TRBV5-6 and TRBJ1-2; D remains unclear. The CDR3 has 18 residues. Looked up from germline, CDR1 is SGHDT and CDR2 is YYEEEE. The CDR3, as DNA: TGTGCCAGCAGGTTGGGAATTGGTGGACGGAGTTACATAAATGGCTACACCTTC. It specifies CASRLGIGGRSYINGYTF.

This chain links TRBV7-2 with TRBJ1-2; the match to TRBD1 covers 7 bases. The length of the CDR3 is 16 residues. Trimming removed 6 bases from V and 4 bases from J; junction bases left unmatched: 14. From germline, CDR1 is SGHTA and CDR2 FQGNSA. Here the CDR3 reads CASRILTGQRVYGYTF. Here the CDR3 DNA reads TGTGCCAGCAGGATTCTGACGGGACAGCGAGTCTATGGCTACACCTTC.

The chain joins TRBV6-6 to TRBJ1-1, with D perhaps matching TRBD1 (6 bases). Germline V lookup: CDR1 MNHNY, CDR2 SVGAGI (reference sequence). This CDR3 region has 14 residues. V was pared by 7 bases and J by 5 bases, with 17 bases between. The CDR3 region is CASTLGGASTEAFF. DNA of the CDR3: TGTGCCAGCACTTTGGGGGGCGCGTCGACTGAAGCTTTCTTT.

This rearrangement joins TRBV7-9 to TRBJ1-5; the match to TRBD1 covers 8 bases. J was trimmed by 4 bases and V by 1 base; bases with no gene match: 0. The CDR3 is made up of 14 amino acids. Germline loops: CDR1 SEHNR, CDR2 FQNEAQ (reference sequence). In DNA form, the CDR3 reads TGTGCCAGCAGCTTAGACAGGGGGAATCAGCCCCAGCATTTT. Translation gives CASSLDRGNQPQHF. Filled out from reference TRBV7-9 and TRBJ1-5, the complete variable domain reads DTGVSQNPRHKITKRGQNVTFRCDPISEHNRLYWYRQTLGQGPEFLTYFQNEAQLEKSRLLSDRFSAERPKGSFSTLEIQRTEQGDSAMYLCASSLDRGNQPQHFGDGTRLSIL.

This chain uses TRBV28 with TRBJ1-1; no clear D. The CDR3 has 13 residues. The V gene's germline CDR1 is MDHEN and CDR2 SYDVKM. V lost 7 bases, J lost 5 bases, and 14 bases lay in between. CDR3 protein: CASIGRLGTEAFF. CDR3 coding DNA: TGTGCCAGCATAGGCAGGTTGGGGACTGAAGCTTTCTTT.

The chain employs TRBV28 and TRBJ2-1, with D perhaps given as TRBD1 or TRBD2 (6 bases each). V lost 2 bases to trimming and J lost 0 bases, with 11 bases between them. Germline V gene lookup returns CDR1 MDHEN and CDR2 SYDVKM. The CDR3 is 16 amino acids. The CDR3 DNA reads as TGTGCCAGCAGTTTAGGAGGGACAAGCTCCTACAATGAGCAGTTCTTC. It encodes CASSLGGTSSYNEQFF.

The gene calls are TRBV5-4 and TRBJ2-5; maybe TRBD2 (5 bases). Germline CDR1 SGHNT, CDR2 YYREEE (reference sequence). Trimming pared 2 bases from V and 9 bases from J, leaving 8 bases between. This CDR3 has 11 residues. CDR3 in amino acids: CASSFQEAQYF. As DNA, the CDR3 is TGTGCCAGCAGCTTTCAGGAGGCCCAGTACTTC.

The chain is built from TRBV19 and TRBJ2-1; D gene uncertain. CDR3 size: 16 residues. Trimming removed 5 bases from V and 4 bases from J, with 18 bases in between. Germline V gene sequence: CDR1 LNHDA, CDR2 SQIVND (reference sequence). The CDR3 loop reads CASSSPQRKGYNEQFF. As DNA, the CDR3 is TGTGCCAGTAGTTCACCTCAGAGAAAGGGTTACAATGAGCAGTTCTTC.

This sequence joins TRBV14 and TRBJ2-5; possible D gene TRBD1, 6 bases. The germline CDR1 and CDR2 sequences are SGHDN and FVKESK. The CDR3 is 15 amino acids. Trimming shortened V by 3 bases and J by 4 bases, and 15 bases separated the two germline ends. CDR3 residues: CASSHIPGHRETQYF. The CDR3 DNA sequence: TGTGCCAGCAGCCACATCCCGGGACACCGAGAGACCCAGTACTTC.

This clone was counted only a few times. V is TRBV10-2 and J is TRBJ1-1; 7 bases are a match to TRBD1. The CDR3 consists of 11 residues. Germline lookup yields CDR1 WSHSY and CDR2 SAAADI. Unmatched junction bases numbered 4, after V lost 4 bases and J lost 11 bases. The CDR3 sequence: CASSAGGSAFF. The CDR3 region has the DNA TGCGCCAGCAGTGCAGGGGGTAGTGCTTTCTTT.

The chain employs TRBV6-6 and TRBJ1-2, with TRBD1 as a possible D gene (5 bases). The CDR3 loop spans 14 amino acids. V was trimmed by 6 bases and J by 8 bases, leaving 19 bases between them. Germline V gene data show CDR1 as MNHNY and CDR2 as SVGAGI (reference sequence). CDR3: CASSSIGTGGGYTF. CDR3 DNA: TGTGCCAGCAGCTCAATTGGGACCGGCGGCGGCTACACCTTC.

This sequence joins TRBV5-1 and TRBJ2-7, with D possibly called TRBD1 or TRBD2 (5 bases each). With 1 base removed from V and 5 bases from J, the gap between germline ends came to 13 bases. The germline V gene has CDR1 SGHRS and CDR2 YFSETQ. This CDR3 comprises 14 residues. CDR3 nucleotide sequence: TGCGCCAGCAGCTTGTACGGGGCGCTGGACGAGCAGTACTTC. This sequence encodes CASSLYGALDEQYF.

The V gene is TRBV11-1, the J gene TRBJ2-1; a weak D match, TRBD1 (6 bases). Per germline, CDR1 SGHAT and CDR2 FQDESV (reference sequence). Trimming removed 5 bases from V and 8 bases from J, with 10 bases in between. The CDR3 has 12 residues. Written as DNA, the CDR3 is TGTGCCAGCAGCACCAGGGGTGATGAGCAGTTCTTC. Its translation is CASSTRGDEQFF.

The chain is built from TRBV19 and TRBJ1-3; the match to TRBD1 covers 8 bases. With V trimmed by 3 bases and J by 0 bases, 10 bases remained unmatched. CDR1 is LNHDA and CDR2 is SQIVND in the germline V gene (reference sequence). This CDR3 region has 18 residues. Here the CDR3 DNA reads TGTGCCAGTAGTATTTCCACGCGGACAGGGCCCTCTGGAAACACCATATATTTT. Translating gives CASSISTRTGPSGNTIYF. Filled out from reference TRBV19 and TRBJ1-3, the complete variable domain reads DGGITQSPKYLFRKEGQNVTLSCEQNLNHDAMYWYRQDPGQGLRLIYYSQIVNDFQKGDIAEGYSVSREKKESFPLTVTSAQKNPTAFYLCASSISTRTGPSGNTIYFGEGSWLTVV.

The chain is built from TRBV5-1 and TRBJ2-1; 10 positions agree with TRBD2. V lost 4 bases, J lost 2 bases, and 3 bases stayed unmatched. The CDR3 has 15 amino acids. Looked up from germline, CDR1 is SGHRS and CDR2 is YFSETQ. In nucleotides, the CDR3 is TGCGCCAGCAGCGCCGGGACTAGCGCCTACAATGAGCAGTTCTTC. It specifies CASSAGTSAYNEQFF.